Each of the 2 T cell receptor beta chains below was sequenced from the same sample in a study of T cells after yellow fever vaccination. TCRdb reanalysed the 5' RACE reads using MiXCR and keeps one entry per CDR3 protein. The data contain hundreds of thousands of distinct CDR3 sequences, 12% of them seen just once; the ten biggest clones take up 14% to 15%. The sequencing here drew on PBMCs, taken on the day of the yellow fever booster vaccination. These receptors originate from a man aged 25 to 40 who received the YFV17D yellow fever vaccine.

This clonotype was seen only a few times. V and J are TRBV5-1 and TRBJ2-1, with TRBD2 matching 8 bases. This CDR3 has 17 residues. Germline V gene sequence: CDR1 SGHRS, CDR2 YFSETQ. Losses at the gene ends were 1 base for V and 6 bases for J; bases not matched to a gene: 12. The CDR3 coding sequence is TGCGCCAGCAGCTTGCCCGGACTAAGCGGGAGTATCAATGAGCAGTTCTTC. Its translation: CASSLPGLSGSINEQFF.

This clonotype appeared a few times. The chain recombines TRBV5-6 with TRBJ2-5; no clear D. Germline lookup yields CDR1 SGHDT and CDR2 YYEEEE. The CDR3 runs 14 residues. V lost 1 base and J lost 1, with 8 bases in between. The CDR3, as DNA: TGTGCCAGCAGCTTGCCGCACGGCCAAGAGACCCAGTACTTC. It specifies CASSLPHGQETQYF.